This TCR beta chain was observed in a study of early T cells in non-severe SARS-CoV-2 infection. In the study overall: Chains were not paired, and sequencing was done on bulk RNA from unsorted whole blood. Findings and limits, study-wide: The VDJdb matching leaned toward anti-spike CD8 responses and overlooked private and CD4 specificities.

This clonotype appeared a few times. Its specificity is not known. Individual cDNA molecules carried attached unique molecular identifiers. TCRdb reprocessed the 5' RACE reads with MiXCR, giving one entry per CDR3 protein. The table has around 84,000 distinct CDR3 sequences, about 10% seen once. Germline assignment: CDR1 MNHEY and CDR2 SMNVEV (reference sequence). This CDR3 has 14 amino acids. Trimming took 10 bases from V and 4 from J; bases not matched to a gene: 10. Sequencing used whole blood, obtained at baseline. The chain joins TRBV27 to TRBJ2-3; 8 bases align to TRBD2. This clonotype was obtained from an adult who was a healthcare worker with PCR-confirmed SARS-CoV-2 infection or an uninfected control (not recorded which). This CDR3 reads CATGIGRAADTQYF. Written as DNA, the CDR3 is TGTGCCACCGGAATCGGGAGGGCGGCAGATACGCAGTATTTT.